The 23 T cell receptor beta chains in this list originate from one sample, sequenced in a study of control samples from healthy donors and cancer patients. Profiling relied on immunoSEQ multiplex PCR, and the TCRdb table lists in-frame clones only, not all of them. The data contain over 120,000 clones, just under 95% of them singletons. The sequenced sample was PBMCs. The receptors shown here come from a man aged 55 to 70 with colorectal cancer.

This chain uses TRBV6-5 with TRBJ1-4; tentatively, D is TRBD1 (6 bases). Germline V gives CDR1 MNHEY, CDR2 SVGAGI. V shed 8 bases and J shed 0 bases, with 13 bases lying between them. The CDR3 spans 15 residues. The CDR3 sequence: CASAQGFATNEKLFF. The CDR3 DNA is TGTGCCAGCGCACAGGGATTCGCAACTAATGAAAAACTGTTTTTT.

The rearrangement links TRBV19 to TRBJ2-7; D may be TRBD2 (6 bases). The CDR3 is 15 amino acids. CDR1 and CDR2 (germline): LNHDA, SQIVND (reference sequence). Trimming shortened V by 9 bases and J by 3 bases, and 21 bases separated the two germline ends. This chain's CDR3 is CASKRSGPNIYEQYF. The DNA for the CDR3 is TGTGCCAGCAAGCGTAGCGGTCCAAATATCTACGAGCAGTACTTC.

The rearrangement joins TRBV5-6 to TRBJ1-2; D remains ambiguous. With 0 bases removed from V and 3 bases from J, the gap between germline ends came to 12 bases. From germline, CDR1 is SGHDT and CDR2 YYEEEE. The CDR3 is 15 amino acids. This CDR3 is CASSLESRRYYGYTF. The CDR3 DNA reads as TGTGCCAGCAGCTTGGAAAGCCGGAGGTACTATGGCTACACCTTC.

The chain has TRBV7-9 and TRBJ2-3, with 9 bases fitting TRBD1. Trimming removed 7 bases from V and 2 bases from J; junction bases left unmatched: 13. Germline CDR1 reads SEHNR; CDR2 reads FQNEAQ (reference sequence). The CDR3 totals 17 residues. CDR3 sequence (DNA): TGTGCCAGCAAAGGGGGACAGGGCGGGCAGTCCACAGATACGCAGTATTTT. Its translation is CASKGGQGGQSTDTQYF.

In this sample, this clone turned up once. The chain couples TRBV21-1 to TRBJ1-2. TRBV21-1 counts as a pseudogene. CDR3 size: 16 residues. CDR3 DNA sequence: TGTGCCAGCAGTTGGGAGACCCCCTCGCTTGACTATGGCTACACCTTC. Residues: CASSWETPSLDYGYTF.

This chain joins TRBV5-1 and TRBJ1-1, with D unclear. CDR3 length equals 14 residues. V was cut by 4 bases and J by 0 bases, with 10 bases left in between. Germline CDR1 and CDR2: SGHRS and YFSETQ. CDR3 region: CASSADGLNTEAFF. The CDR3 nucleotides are TGCGCCAGCAGCGCTGACGGCTTGAACACTGAAGCTTTCTTT.

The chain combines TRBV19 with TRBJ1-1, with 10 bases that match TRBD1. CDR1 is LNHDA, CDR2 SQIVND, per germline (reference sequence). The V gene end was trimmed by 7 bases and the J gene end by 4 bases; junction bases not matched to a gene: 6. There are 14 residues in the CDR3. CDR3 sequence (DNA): TGTGCCAGTATAGGGGGGACAGGGGTCACTGAAGCTTTCTTT. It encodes CASIGGTGVTEAFF.

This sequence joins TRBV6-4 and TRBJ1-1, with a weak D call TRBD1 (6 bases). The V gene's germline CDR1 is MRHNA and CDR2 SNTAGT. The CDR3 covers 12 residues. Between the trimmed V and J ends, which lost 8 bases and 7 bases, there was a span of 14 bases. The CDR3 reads CASLGQPFEAFF. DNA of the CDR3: TGTGCCAGCCTCGGACAGCCATTTGAAGCTTTCTTT.

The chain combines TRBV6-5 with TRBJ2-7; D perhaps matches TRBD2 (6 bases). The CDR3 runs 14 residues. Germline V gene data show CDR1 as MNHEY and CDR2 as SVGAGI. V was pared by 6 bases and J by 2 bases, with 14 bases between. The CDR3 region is CASRSPAGPYEQYF. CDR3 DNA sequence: TGTGCCAGCAGATCCCCCGCGGGGCCCTACGAGCAGTACTTC.

CDR3 DNA: TGTGCCAGCTCACCGACTAGTGATGAGCAGTTCTTC. It is translated as CASSPTSDEQFF. This chain connects TRBV18 to TRBJ2-1, with a weak D call TRBD2 (6 bases). Germline CDR1 KGHSH, CDR2 LQKENI. The germline V and J ends were trimmed by 3 bases and 8 bases, with 8 bases remaining between them. This CDR3 contains 12 residues.

CDR3 protein: CAAIGAGGNSPLHF. The CDR3 DNA sequence: TGTGCTGCGATAGGCGCAGGAGGAAATTCACCCCTCCACTTT. The V gene is TRBV30, the J gene TRBJ1-6; D uncertain. CDR3 length: 14 amino acids. Germline CDR1 reads GTSNPN; CDR2 reads SVGIG (reference sequence).

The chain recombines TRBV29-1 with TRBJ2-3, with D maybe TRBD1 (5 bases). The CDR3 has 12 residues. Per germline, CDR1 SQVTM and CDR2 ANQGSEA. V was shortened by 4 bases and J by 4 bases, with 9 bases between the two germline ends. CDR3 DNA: TGCAGCGTTGCCCAGGGTGCAGATACGCAGTATTTT. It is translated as CSVAQGADTQYF.

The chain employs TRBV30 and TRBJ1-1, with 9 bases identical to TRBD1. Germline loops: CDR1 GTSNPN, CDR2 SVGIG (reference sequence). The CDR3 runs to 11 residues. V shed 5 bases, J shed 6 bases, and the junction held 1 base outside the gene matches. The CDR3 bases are TGTGCCTGGGGGACAGGGCCTGAAGCTTTCTTT. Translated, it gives CAWGTGPEAFF.

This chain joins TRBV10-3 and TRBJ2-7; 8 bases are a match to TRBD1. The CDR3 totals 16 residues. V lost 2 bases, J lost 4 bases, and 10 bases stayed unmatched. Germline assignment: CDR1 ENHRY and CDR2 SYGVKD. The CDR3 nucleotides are TGTGCCATCAGTGAGCCGACCCTAGGACAGGGATACGAGCAGTACTTC. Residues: CAISEPTLGQGYEQYF.

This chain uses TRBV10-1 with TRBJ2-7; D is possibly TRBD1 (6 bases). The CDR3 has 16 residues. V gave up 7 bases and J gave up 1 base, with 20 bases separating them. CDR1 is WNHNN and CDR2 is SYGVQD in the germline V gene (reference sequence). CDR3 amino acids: CASIHPDRSTSYEQYF. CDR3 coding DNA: TGCGCCAGCATTCATCCGGACAGAAGTACTTCCTACGAGCAGTACTTC.

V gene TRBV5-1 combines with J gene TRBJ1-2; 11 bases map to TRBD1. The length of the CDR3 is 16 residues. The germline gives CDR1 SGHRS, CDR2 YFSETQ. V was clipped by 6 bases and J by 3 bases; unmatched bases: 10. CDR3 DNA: TGCGCCAGCAACCCGTTACCGGGACAGGGGGACTATGGCTACACCTTC. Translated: CASNPLPGQGDYGYTF.

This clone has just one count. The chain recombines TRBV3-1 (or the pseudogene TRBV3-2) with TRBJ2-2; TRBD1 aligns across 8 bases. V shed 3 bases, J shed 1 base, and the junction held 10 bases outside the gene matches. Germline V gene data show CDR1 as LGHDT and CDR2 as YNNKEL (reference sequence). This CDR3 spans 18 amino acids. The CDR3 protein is CASSHDDRGRGNTGELFF. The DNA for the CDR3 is TGTGCCAGCAGCCATGACGACAGGGGACGGGGGAACACCGGGGAGCTGTTTTTT.

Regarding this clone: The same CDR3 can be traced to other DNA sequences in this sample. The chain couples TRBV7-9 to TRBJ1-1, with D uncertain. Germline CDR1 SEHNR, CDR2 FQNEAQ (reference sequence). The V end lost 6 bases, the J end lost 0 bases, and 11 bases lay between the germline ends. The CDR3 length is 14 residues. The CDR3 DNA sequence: TGTGCCAGCAGTCGGACCGGGGTGAACACTGAAGCTTTCTTT. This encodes CASSRTGVNTEAFF.

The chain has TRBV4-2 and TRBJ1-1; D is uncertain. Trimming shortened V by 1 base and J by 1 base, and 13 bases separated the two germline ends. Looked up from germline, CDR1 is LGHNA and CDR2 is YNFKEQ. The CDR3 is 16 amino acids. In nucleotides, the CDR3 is TGTGCCAGCAGCCAAGGGCGACATGTAGAGAACACTGAAGCTTTCTTT. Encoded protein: CASSQGRHVENTEAFF.

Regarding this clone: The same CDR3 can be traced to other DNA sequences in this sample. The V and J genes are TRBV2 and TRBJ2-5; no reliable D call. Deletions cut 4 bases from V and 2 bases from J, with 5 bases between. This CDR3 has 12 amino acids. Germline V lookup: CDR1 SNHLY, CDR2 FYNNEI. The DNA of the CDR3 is TGTGCCAGCAGTGTGGGGCAAGAGACCCAGTACTTC. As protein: CASSVGQETQYF.

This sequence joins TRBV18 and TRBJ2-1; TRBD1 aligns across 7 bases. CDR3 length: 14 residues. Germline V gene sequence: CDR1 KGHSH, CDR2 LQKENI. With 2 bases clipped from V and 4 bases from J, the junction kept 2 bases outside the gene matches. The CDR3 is CASSPETGYNEQFF. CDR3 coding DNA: TGTGCCAGCTCACCAGAGACAGGGTACAATGAGCAGTTCTTC.

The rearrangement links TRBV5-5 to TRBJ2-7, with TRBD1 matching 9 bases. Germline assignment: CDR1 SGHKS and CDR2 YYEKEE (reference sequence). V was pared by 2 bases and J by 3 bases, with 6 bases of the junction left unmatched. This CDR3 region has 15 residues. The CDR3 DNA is TGTGCCAGCAGCTTCCGGGACAGGGATCTCTACGAGCAGTACTTC. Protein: CASSFRDRDLYEQYF.

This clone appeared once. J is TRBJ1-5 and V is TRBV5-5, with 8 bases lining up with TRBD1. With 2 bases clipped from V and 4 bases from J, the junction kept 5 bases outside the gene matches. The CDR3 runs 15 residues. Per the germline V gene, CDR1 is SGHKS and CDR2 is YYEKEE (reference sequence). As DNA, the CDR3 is TGTGCCAGCAGCTTCCAGGGGGCAGGGAATCAGCCCCAGCATTTT. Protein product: CASSFQGAGNQPQHF.